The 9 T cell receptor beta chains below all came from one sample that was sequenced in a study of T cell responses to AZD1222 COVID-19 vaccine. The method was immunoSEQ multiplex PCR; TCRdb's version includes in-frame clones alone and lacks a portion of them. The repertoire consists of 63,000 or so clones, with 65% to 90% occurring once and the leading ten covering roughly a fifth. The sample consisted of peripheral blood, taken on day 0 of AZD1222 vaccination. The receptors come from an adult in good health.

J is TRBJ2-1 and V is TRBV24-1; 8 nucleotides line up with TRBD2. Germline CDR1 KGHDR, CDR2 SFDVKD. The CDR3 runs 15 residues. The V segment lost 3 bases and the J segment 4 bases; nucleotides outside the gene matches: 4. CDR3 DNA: TGTGCCACCAGTGATCGGGGGGGCCCATACAATGAGCAGTTCTTC. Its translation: CATSDRGGPYNEQFF.

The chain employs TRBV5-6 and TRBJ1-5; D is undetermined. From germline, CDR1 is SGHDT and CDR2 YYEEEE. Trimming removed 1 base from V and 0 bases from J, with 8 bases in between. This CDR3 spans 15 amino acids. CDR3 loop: CASSLRGASNQPQHF. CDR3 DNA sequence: TGTGCCAGCAGCTTGCGGGGAGCTAGCAATCAGCCCCAGCATTTT.

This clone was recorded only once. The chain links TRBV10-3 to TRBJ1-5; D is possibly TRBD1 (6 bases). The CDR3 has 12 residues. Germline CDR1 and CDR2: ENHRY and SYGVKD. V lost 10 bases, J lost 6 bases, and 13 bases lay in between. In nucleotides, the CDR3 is TGTGCCACCCAGGGGTTAGGTCAGCCCCAGCATTTT. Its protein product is CATQGLGQPQHF.

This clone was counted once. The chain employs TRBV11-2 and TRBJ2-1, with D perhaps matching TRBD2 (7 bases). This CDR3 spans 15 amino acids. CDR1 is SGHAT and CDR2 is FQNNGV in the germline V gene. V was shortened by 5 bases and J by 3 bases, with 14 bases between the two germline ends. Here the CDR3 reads CASSPRGRLYNEQFF. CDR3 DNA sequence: TGTGCCAGCAGCCCGCGGGGGCGTCTCTACAATGAGCAGTTCTTC.

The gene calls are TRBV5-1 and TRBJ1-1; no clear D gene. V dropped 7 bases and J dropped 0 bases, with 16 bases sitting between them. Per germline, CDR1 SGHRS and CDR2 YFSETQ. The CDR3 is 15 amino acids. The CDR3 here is CASHLGVLMNTEAFF. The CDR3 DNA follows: TGCGCCAGCCATCTCGGGGTTCTTATGAACACTGAAGCTTTCTTT. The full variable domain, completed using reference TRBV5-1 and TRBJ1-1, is KAGVTQTPRYLIKTRGQQVTLSCSPISGHRSVSWYQQTPGQGLQFLFEYFSETQRNKGNFPGRFSGRQFSNSRSEMNVSTLELGDSALYLCASHLGVLMNTEAFFGQGTRLTVV.

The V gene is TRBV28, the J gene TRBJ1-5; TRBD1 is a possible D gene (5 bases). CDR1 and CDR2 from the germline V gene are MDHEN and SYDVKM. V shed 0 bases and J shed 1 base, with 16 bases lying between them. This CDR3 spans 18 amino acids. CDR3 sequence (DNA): TGTGCCAGCAGTTTATGGCCCCCGACGACAGACAGCAATCAGCCCCAGCATTTT. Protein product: CASSLWPPTTDSNQPQHF. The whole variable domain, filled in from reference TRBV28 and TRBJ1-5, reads DVKVTQSSRYLVKRTGEKVFLECVQDMDHENMFWYRQDPGLGLRLIYFSYDVKMKEKGDIPEGYSVSREKKERFSLILESASTNQTSMYLCASSLWPPTTDSNQPQHFGDGTRLSIL.

CDR3 in amino acids: CASLKGRLFYEQYF. In DNA, the CDR3 is TGCGCCAGCCTCAAGGGGAGGCTCTTTTACGAGCAGTACTTC. This chain joins TRBV23-1 and TRBJ2-7; tentative D call: TRBD2 (6 bases). TRBV23-1 is identified as an open reading frame with a role that is uncertain. The CDR3 is made up of 14 amino acids. Between the trimmed V and J ends, which lost 8 bases and 4 bases, there was a span of 18 bases.

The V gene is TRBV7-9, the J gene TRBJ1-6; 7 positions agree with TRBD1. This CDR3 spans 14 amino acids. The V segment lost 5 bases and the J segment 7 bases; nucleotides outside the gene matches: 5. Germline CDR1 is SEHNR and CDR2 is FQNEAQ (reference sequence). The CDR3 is CASSRDRQNSPLHF. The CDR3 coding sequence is TGTGCCAGCAGCCGGGACAGACAGAATTCACCCCTCCACTTT.

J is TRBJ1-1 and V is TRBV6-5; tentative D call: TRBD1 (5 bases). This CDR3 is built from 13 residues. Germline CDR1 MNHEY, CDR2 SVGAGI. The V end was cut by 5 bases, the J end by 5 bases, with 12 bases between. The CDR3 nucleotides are TGTGCCAGCAGTCCGCAGGGTTGGACTGAAGCTTTCTTT. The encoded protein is CASSPQGWTEAFF.